This TCR beta chain was captured in a study of PD-L1 blockade in urothelial cancer (dated by TCRdb to the late 2010s). About the investigation overall: Every patient began therapy in about 2014 and was given atezolizumab 1,200 mg intravenously every 3 weeks. About 90% of the roughly 29 patients were identified as males with urothelial cancer of bladder origin, and a prior smoking history was reported by 18 of 29 patients. Patients had an ECOG performance status of 0 or 1 and had received between 0 and 3 prior chemotherapy regimens. Blood samples were analyzed 3 weeks after the start of treatment (second dose) and 6 weeks after the start of treatment. Blood samples yielded a median of roughly 140,000 T cells and tens of thousands of unique TCRs, with median clonality approximately 0.08. An exploratory multi-omic analysis was conducted of the somatic, immune and clinical correlates of response to PD-L1 blockade with atezolizumab in urothelial cancer. Pretreatment tumor samples and matched peripheral blood, collected serially before and after atezolizumab treatment, underwent TCR sequencing. Progression-free survival longer than 6 months counted as durable clinical benefit, and TCR features were additionally tested against both progression-free and overall survival. In the same patients, pretreatment tumors underwent whole exome sequencing and RNA sequencing in addition to TCR sequencing. Durable clinical benefit was achieved by nine patients and was not achieved by 20 patients. Approximately 30 patients had pretreatment blood TCR-seq, roughly 25 had at least one posttreatment blood collection, and roughly 25 had tumor TCR-seq.

To estimate absolute template abundance from read counts, synthetic TCR analog templates were spiked into each PCR. Using the immunoSEQ assay, TCRbeta CDR3 regions were amplified from genomic DNA with bias-controlled V and J gene primers. Sequencing of rearranged TCRbeta segments was done at approximately 20X coverage. In the original analysis: Clustering was used to correct sequencing errors, and CDR3s were annotated against IMGT to assign V, D and J genes. Only productive TCRbeta rearrangements were used in downstream analyses, excluding out-of-frame or stop-codon sequences. To compute clonality, Shannon entropy was normalized by the log of the number of unique productive sequences and then subtracted from one. Fisher's exact test with Benjamini-Hochberg correction, at a threshold of adjusted p below 0.01, was used to find clones that differed between time points or between blood and tumor. Imported from immuneACCESS, the table was reduced by TCRdb to in-frame sequences with V and J called. These copies leave out some clones; in studies compared against another copy, an unresolved V gene accounts for under half, and the cause of the remainder is not known. V and J calls and clone size are copied from that table; D and trimming were computed from the DNA. In all, the sample holds around 50,000 clones, and approximately 85% of those were seen once. Roughly 1.8% of the sample is taken by the ten largest.

The time point label on this specimen signifies: peripheral blood 6 weeks after treatment start. A total of 25 to 30 patients with locally advanced or metastatic urothelial carcinoma, treated at Memorial Sloan Kettering on a trial protocol, made up the cohort. Peripheral blood mononuclear cells were collected pretreatment and during treatment, at between 1 and 8 total time points per patient. The Qiagen DNeasy Blood extraction kit was used to purify genomic DNA from total PBMCs and tumor samples. PBMCs were collected pretreatment and during treatment, and were isolated and stored as previously described. V is shortened by 6 bases, J by 1 base, and the region joining them spans 9 bases. The CDR3 has 13 amino acids, counting the end cysteine and phenylalanine. The CDR3 DNA has 39 bases and is translated from base 1. In the germline V gene, CDR1 corresponds to MNHNS and CDR2 to SASEGT. To note about this clone: This clone's antigen is unknown. Per-base qualities were not stored, and no clone one base away is much larger.

Overall study results and their limits: Greater expansion of tumor-associated TCR clones in peripheral blood 3 weeks after the start of treatment was observed in patients with durable benefit (n of about 24, p = 0.022). A pretreatment peripheral blood TCR clonality below the median was linked to improved progression-free and overall survival. Because the sample size was small (n ≈ 30) and many of the analyses were exploratory, the results are meant to be hypothesis-generating.

This TCR came from a man aged 45 to 65 with urothelial cancer. Here the sequenced sample was PBMCs, taken around atezolizumab (anti-PD-L1) treatment. The chain uses TRBV6-1 and TRBJ1-1; a confident D gene designation cannot be given. The CDR3 protein sequence reads: CASSSAENTEAFF. The base sequence is TGTGCCAGCAGCTCGGCGGAGAACACTGAAGCTTTCTTT.